This T cell receptor beta chain was captured in a study of blood T cell repertoires in COVID-19. This clone was found a few times. V lost 4 bases and J lost 8, with 15 bases in between. The CDR3 has 13 residues. Germline values: CDR1 SGHRS, CDR2 YFSETQ. The data were produced by immunoSEQ multiplex PCR, yet TCRdb's version contains in-frame clones alone and is incomplete. In the table there are 300,000 or so clones, more than 90% of which are singletons. The TCR comes from a man in his sixties who had recovered from COVID-19. The chain is built from TRBV5-1 and TRBJ1-2; D is unclear. Input material: PBMCs or T cells enriched from blood (not recorded which). CDR3 DNA sequence: TGCGCCAGCAGCAACGGGGTTATGAGCGGCTACACCTTC. As protein: CASSNGVMSGYTF.